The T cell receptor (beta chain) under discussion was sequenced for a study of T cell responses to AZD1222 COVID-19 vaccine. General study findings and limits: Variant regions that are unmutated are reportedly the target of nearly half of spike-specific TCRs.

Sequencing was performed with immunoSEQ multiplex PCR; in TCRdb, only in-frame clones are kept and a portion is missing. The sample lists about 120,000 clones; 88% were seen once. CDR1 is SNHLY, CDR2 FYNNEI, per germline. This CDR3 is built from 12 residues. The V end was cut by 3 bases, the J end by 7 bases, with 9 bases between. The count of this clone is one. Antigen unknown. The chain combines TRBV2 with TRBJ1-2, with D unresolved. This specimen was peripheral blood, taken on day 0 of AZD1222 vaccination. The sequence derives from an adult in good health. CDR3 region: CASSDDRAGYTF. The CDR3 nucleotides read TGTGCCAGCAGTGATGATCGGGCTGGCTACACCTTC.